The rows below give T cell receptor beta chains drawn from one sample of a study of blood T cell repertoires in COVID-19. Method: immunoSEQ multiplex PCR; TCRdb's copy keeps in-frame clones and lacks some. The sample includes 50,000 or so clones, 70% to 90% of them seen just once. Material: peripheral blood. These receptors came from an elderly man with acute or convalescent COVID-19. Each CDR3 is given without its conserved first and last residue.

ASSPKTGYRNTIY TRBJ1-3 TRBV27
ASSFSGKNTEAF TRBJ1-1 TRBV7-2
ASGRTDNSPLH TRBJ1-6 TRBV9
ASSPAGVNTEAF TRBJ1-1 TRBV7-9
ASSLGQLYNEQF TRBJ2-1 TRBV7-6
ASSLGGSTEAF TRBJ1-1 TRBV5-1
ASRGTGYYNEQF TRBJ2-1 TRBV19
ASSETGQYNEKLF TRBJ1-4 TRBV6-1
SVGGQSNYGYT TRBJ1-2 TRBV29-1
ASSSDRGTHNEQF TRBJ2-1 TRBV7-3
AWNRFSGTQY TRBJ2-5 TRBV30
ASSQQGGPDTQY TRBJ2-3 TRBV3-1/TRBV3-2
ASSQGRNSPLH TRBJ1-6 TRBV3-1/TRBV3-2
ASSQRETRGYYGYT TRBJ1-2 TRBV4-1
AWSYRGTAYSNQPQH TRBJ1-5 TRBV30
ASSLTAGAYNEQF TRBJ2-1 TRBV27
ASSRGGAITRGSNQPQH TRBJ1-5 TRBV27
ATSQGWTEAF TRBJ1-1 TRBV24-1
AGSDGANYGYT TRBJ1-2 TRBV30
ASTRLDSPGDTIY TRBJ1-3 TRBV5-4